The 18 T cell receptor beta chains below come from one sample, sequenced in a study of cytomegalovirus exposure and HLA in healthy donors. Amplification used 60 Vbeta primers and 13 Jbeta primers. The repertoire was sequenced with immunoSEQ multiplex PCR; TCRdb's copy has only in-frame clones and lacks some. This table has 150,000 or so clones, around 82% appearing once. The sequencing input was PBMCs. These receptor sequences come from a man younger than 35 in good health and CMV-seropositive.

CDR3 DNA: TGCGCCAGCAGTGAGGGGACAGGACATAGCACAGATACGCAGTATTTT. As protein: CASSEGTGHSTDTQYF. The gene calls are TRBV10-1 and TRBJ2-3, with 8 bases lining up with TRBD1. CDR3 length: 16 residues. In germline, CDR1 is WNHNN, CDR2 SYGVQD (reference sequence). J gave up 0 bases and V 2 bases, and 4 bases lay outside the gene matches.

This clone was counted a few times. J is TRBJ2-1 and V is TRBV7-3; possibly TRBD1 for D (5 bases). Looked up from germline, CDR1 is SGHTA and CDR2 is FQGTGA. The CDR3 contains 12 residues. V gave up 5 bases and J gave up 6 bases, with 8 bases separating them. The CDR3: CASSLQGNEQFF. The CDR3 DNA reads TGTGCCAGCAGCCTTCAGGGCAATGAGCAGTTCTTC.

This rearrangement joins TRBV28 to TRBJ1-5; TRBD1 is a possible D gene (5 bases). CDR3 length equals 15 residues. The V end was cut by 3 bases, the J end by 4 bases, with 13 bases between. Germline assignment: CDR1 MDHEN and CDR2 SYDVKM. CDR3 coding DNA: TGTGCCAGCAGTTTTAGCGGGGGTAGAAATCAGCCCCAGCATTTT. Its translation: CASSFSGGRNQPQHF. The full variable domain, with the rest looked up from reference TRBV28 and TRBJ1-5, is DVKVTQSSRYLVKRTGEKVFLECVQDMDHENMFWYRQDPGLGLRLIYFSYDVKMKEKGDIPEGYSVSREKKERFSLILESASTNQTSMYLCASSFSGGRNQPQHFGDGTRLSIL.

The J gene is TRBJ2-6, the V gene TRBV5-1; D perhaps matches TRBD2 (6 bases). The germline V and J ends were trimmed by 4 bases and 4 bases, with 15 bases remaining between them. This CDR3 has 16 amino acids. Germline V gene sequence: CDR1 SGHRS, CDR2 YFSETQ. This CDR3 is CASSPQTSSGANVLTF. The DNA for the CDR3 is TGCGCCAGCAGCCCCCAAACTAGCAGCGGGGCCAACGTCCTGACTTTC.

V and J are TRBV14 and TRBJ2-3; 11 bases match TRBD2. Germline assignment: CDR1 SGHDN and CDR2 FVKESK. The CDR3 runs to 14 residues. Unmatched junction bases numbered 3, after V lost 6 bases and J lost 4 bases. The CDR3: CASSRLAGSDTQYF. As DNA, the CDR3 is TGTGCCAGCAGTCGACTAGCGGGGTCAGATACGCAGTATTTT.

V gene TRBV6-5 combines with J gene TRBJ2-2, with unresolved D. The CDR3 is 15 amino acids. V shed 5 bases and J shed 1 base, with 11 bases lying between them. CDR1 is MNHEY and CDR2 is SVGAGI in the germline V gene. The CDR3, as DNA: TGTGCCAGCAGTCCACACCGAAAGAACACCGGGGAGCTGTTTTTT. Its protein is CASSPHRKNTGELFF.

This clone was seen more than once but under ten times. The chain recombines TRBV19 with TRBJ1-1, with no clear D. This CDR3 region has 13 residues. Trimming removed 3 bases at V and 1 base at J, with 6 bases between. CDR1 and CDR2 from the germline V gene are LNHDA and SQIVND (reference sequence). The CDR3 region has the DNA TGTGCCAGTAGTATCATCGGGAACACTGAAGCTTTCTTT. Translating it yields CASSIIGNTEAFF.

This clone was recorded once. The chain carries TRBV29-1 and TRBJ2-3; 11 positions agree with TRBD2. The trim removed 6 bases at V and 6 bases at J, leaving 11 bases unmatched. CDR3 size: 15 residues. Germline CDR1 reads SQVTM; CDR2 reads ANQGSEA. Written as DNA, the CDR3 is TGCAGCGTCCCACCCGGGACTAGCGGTCCGGATACGCAGTATTTT. Residues: CSVPPGTSGPDTQYF.

In the case of this clone: The junction departs from the called germline gene at one end, perhaps through a read error. This chain links TRBV10-1 with TRBJ2-7; 9 nucleotides agree with TRBD2. In germline, CDR1 is WNHNN, CDR2 SYGVQD (reference sequence). The CDR3 length is 14 residues. DNA of the CDR3: TGCGCCAGCCGCTTAGTACTAGCGGGCTTCTCAGCCCCTTTC. Protein product: CASRLVLAGFSAPF.

The chain joins TRBV29-1 to TRBJ2-7; 11 positions match TRBD2. The germline gives CDR1 SQVTM, CDR2 ANQGSEA. V was clipped by 1 base and J by 2 bases; unmatched bases: 4. The CDR3 extends over 15 amino acids. CDR3 in amino acids: CSVEALAGGAYEQYF. For the CDR3, the DNA is TGCAGCGTTGAAGCCCTAGCGGGAGGTGCCTACGAGCAGTACTTC.

The chain links TRBV6-6 to TRBJ2-7; 7 positions match TRBD1. The V segment lost 2 bases and the J segment 2 bases; nucleotides outside the gene matches: 3. The CDR3 runs 14 residues. Germline V gene data show CDR1 as MNHNY and CDR2 as SVGAGI (reference sequence). As DNA, the CDR3 is TGTGCCAGCAGTTACGAGGACAGGCCCTACGAGCAGTACTTC. This sequence encodes CASSYEDRPYEQYF.

The chain employs TRBV27 and TRBJ2-7, with a possible D match to TRBD2 (5 bases). The CDR3 spans 13 residues. Germline CDR1 and CDR2: MNHEY and SMNVEV (reference sequence). Trimming left V 5 bases short and J 1 base short, with 9 bases between. CDR3 bases: TGTGCCAGCAGTCCCTCGGGGTCCTACGAGCAGTACTTC. It encodes CASSPSGSYEQYF.

This chain connects TRBV2 to TRBJ2-5; no clear D gene. With the DNA end fitting TRBJ2-7 better, the J assignment may be wrong. Germline CDR1 and CDR2: SNHLY and FYNNEI. CDR3 length: 11 residues. The CDR3 DNA follows: TGTGCCAGCAGCAACTCCTACGAGCAGTACTTC. The encoded protein is CASSNSYEQYF.

The rearrangement links TRBV5-1 to TRBJ1-2, with a weak D call TRBD1 (6 bases). Germline V gene sequence: CDR1 SGHRS, CDR2 YFSETQ. CDR3 length equals 15 residues. The germline V and J ends were trimmed by 3 bases and 0 bases, with 12 bases remaining between them. The CDR3 DNA is TGCGCCAGCAGCTCCCAGGGGATAGCTAACTATGGCTACACCTTC. It codes for CASSSQGIANYGYTF.

The V and J genes are TRBV28 and TRBJ1-1, with 9 positions matching TRBD1. CDR3 length: 15 residues. The V gene's germline CDR1 is MDHEN and CDR2 SYDVKM. Germline trimming cut 7 bases from V and 10 bases from J; bases unmatched to any gene: 16. The CDR3 protein is CASIQGGTGYFVAFF. The CDR3 bases are TGTGCCAGCATCCAAGGGGGGACAGGGTACTTTGTAGCTTTCTTT.

The genes are TRBV7-2 and TRBJ2-7; tentatively, D is TRBD1 (5 bases). V lost 5 bases to trimming and J lost 4 bases, with 15 bases between them. The CDR3 is 14 residues long. Germline CDR1 and CDR2: SGHTA and FQGNSA. CDR3 sequence reads: CASSPTPAGYEQYF. CDR3 DNA: TGTGCCAGCAGCCCCACTCCGGCAGGGTACGAGCAGTACTTC.

V and J are TRBV6-1 and TRBJ1-2; D might be TRBD1 (6 bases). Trimming took off 6 bases at V and 5 bases at J, with 10 bases between the two ends. CDR3 size: 12 residues. Looked up from germline, CDR1 is MNHNS and CDR2 is SASEGT. The chain's CDR3 is CASSDRLYGYTF. DNA for the CDR3: TGTGCCAGCAGCGACAGGCTATATGGCTACACCTTC.

The chain couples TRBV5-1 to TRBJ2-3, with D tentatively TRBD1 (6 bases). This CDR3 spans 15 amino acids. Germline values: CDR1 SGHRS, CDR2 YFSETQ. The ends were cut back, 5 bases at V and 6 bases at J, with 19 bases in the middle. CDR3 amino acids: CASSGRMGAGDTQYF. DNA for the CDR3: TGCGCCAGCAGTGGCAGAATGGGGGCAGGGGATACGCAGTATTTT.